Presented here are 32 T cell receptor beta chains from one specimen sequenced in a study of blood T cell repertoires in COVID-19. The protocol was immunoSEQ multiplex PCR, while the TCRdb copy is restricted to in-frame clones and leaves out a portion. The sample has about 56,000 clones, approximately 81% seen once. Sequenced material: peripheral blood. These receptors all come from an elderly woman with acute or convalescent COVID-19.

The rearrangement uses TRBV4-2 and TRBJ1-6, with 7 bases aligning to TRBD1. The germline gives CDR1 LGHNA, CDR2 YNFKEQ. V lost 0 bases, J lost 8 bases, and 7 bases stayed unmatched. CDR3 length: 16 residues. CDR3 residues: CASSQEKGAWDSPLHF. CDR3 in DNA: TGTGCCAGCAGCCAAGAAAAGGGGGCTTGGGATTCACCCCTCCACTTT.

The chain has TRBV6-5 and TRBJ2-7; 8 bases fit TRBD1. From germline, CDR1 is MNHEY and CDR2 SVGAGI. With 5 bases clipped from V and 4 bases from J, the junction kept 10 bases outside the gene matches. The CDR3 extends over 15 amino acids. In DNA, the CDR3 is TGTGCCAGCAGTACACCTGGACAGGGAAGGTACGAGCAGTACTTC. It codes for CASSTPGQGRYEQYF.

J is TRBJ1-2 and V is TRBV3-1 (or the pseudogene TRBV3-2); 7 bases agree with TRBD1. The CDR3 consists of 14 residues. Looked up from germline, CDR1 is LGHDT and CDR2 is YNNKEL (reference sequence). The V gene end was trimmed by 2 bases and the J gene end by 9 bases; junction bases not matched to a gene: 9. As DNA, the CDR3 is TGTGCCAGCAGCCAATTAGGTGAGGGGGCAAGCTACACCTTC. Translation: CASSQLGEGASYTF.

This clone has a handful of counts. The chain uses TRBV4-2 and TRBJ1-1; D call uncertain. The germline V and J ends were trimmed by 0 bases and 1 base, with 9 bases remaining between them. There are 15 residues in the CDR3. The germline CDR1 and CDR2 sequences are LGHNA and YNFKEQ. CDR3 nucleotide sequence: TGTGCCAGCAGCCAAGAATTGTCGGGGAACACTGAAGCTTTCTTT. Translated: CASSQELSGNTEAFF.

V is TRBV30 and J is TRBJ2-5; D is ambiguous. Trimming took 0 bases from V and 5 from J, leaving 4 bases between them. The length of the CDR3 is 11 residues. CDR1 is GTSNPN, CDR2 SVGIG, per germline (reference sequence). The CDR3 here is CAWSVLETQYF. In DNA form, the CDR3 reads TGTGCCTGGAGTGTACTGGAGACCCAGTACTTC.

The genes are TRBV10-3 and TRBJ1-4; 7 positions match TRBD1. Germline CDR1 ENHRY, CDR2 SYGVKD. The CDR3 has 14 residues. With V trimmed by 3 bases and J by 10 bases, 8 bases remained unmatched. As DNA, the CDR3 is TGTGCCATCAGTGACGAGACAGGGTCTCCAAAACTGTTTTTT. This codes for CAISDETGSPKLFF.

The chain links TRBV3-1 (or the pseudogene TRBV3-2) to TRBJ1-3; D is undetermined. Per the germline V gene, CDR1 is LGHDT and CDR2 is YNNKEL (reference sequence). V lost 0 bases to trimming and J lost 4 bases, with 7 bases between them. The CDR3 loop spans 14 amino acids. DNA of the CDR3: TGTGCCAGCAGCCAAGAGACGGGAGGAAACACCATATATTTT. It translates to CASSQETGGNTIYF.

J is TRBJ2-7 and V is TRBV4-1; 7 bases agree with TRBD1. CDR3 length equals 16 residues. Per germline, CDR1 MGHRA and CDR2 YSYEKL. Losses at the gene ends were 0 bases for V and 0 bases for J; bases not matched to a gene: 5. Here the CDR3 DNA reads TGCGCCAGCAGCCAAGAAGGGGGCGGTTACTCCTACGAGCAGTACTTC. It translates to CASSQEGGGYSYEQYF.

The chain couples TRBV6-2 or TRBV6-3 to TRBJ1-5; D remains ambiguous. The CDR3 runs to 14 residues. Trimming left V 6 bases short and J 0 bases short, with 9 bases between. From germline, CDR1 is MNHEY and CDR2 SVGEGT. The CDR3 DNA reads TGTGCCAGCAGCTTAGATCATAGCAATCAGCCCCAGCATTTT. Amino acids: CASSLDHSNQPQHF.

This clone was counted once. The rearrangement links TRBV6-2 or TRBV6-3 to TRBJ2-1; TRBD2 agrees at 8 bases. The CDR3 has 13 residues. Germline-derived CDR1 and CDR2 are MNHEY and SVGEGT. The V and J ends lost 5 bases and 14 bases, in that order; junction bases with no gene match: 11. CDR3 amino acids: CASSGLAGGKKFF. Here the CDR3 DNA reads TGTGCCAGCAGTGGACTAGCAGGAGGCAAGAAGTTCTTC.

The gene calls are TRBV2 and TRBJ2-5; 8 bases fit TRBD2. Germline V gives CDR1 SNHLY, CDR2 FYNNEI. V lost 4 bases to trimming and J lost 1 base; unmatched junction nucleotides: 5. The CDR3 is 15 residues long. In nucleotides, the CDR3 is TGTGCCAGCAGTGTGAAGCGGGGGTTCCAAGAGACCCAGTACTTC. Protein: CASSVKRGFQETQYF. The whole variable domain, filled in from reference TRBV2 and TRBJ2-5, reads EPEVTQTPSHQVTQMGQEVILRCVPISNHLYFYWYRQILGQKVEFLVSFYNNEISEKSEIFDDQFSVERPDGSNFTLKIRSTKLEDSAMYFCASSVKRGFQETQYFGPGTRLLVL.

This chain links TRBV24-1 with TRBJ1-2; D may be TRBD1 (6 bases). Germline values: CDR1 KGHDR, CDR2 SFDVKD. The V end lost 2 bases, the J end lost 2 bases, and 11 bases lay between the germline ends. The CDR3 length is 15 residues. The CDR3 DNA reads TGTGCCACCAGTGATTCTGGGGGCGGGAACTATGGCTACACCTTC. Its translation: CATSDSGGGNYGYTF.

V and J are TRBV19 and TRBJ1-5; 7 bases fit TRBD1. The germline V gene encodes CDR1 LNHDA and CDR2 SQIVND (reference sequence). Unmatched junction bases numbered 8, after V lost 6 bases and J lost 0 bases. This CDR3 region has 16 residues. The chain's CDR3 is CASRKGQHYSNQPQHF. CDR3 nucleotides: TGTGCCAGTAGGAAGGGACAGCATTATAGCAATCAGCCCCAGCATTTT.

This clone occurred once. This chain joins TRBV6-5 and TRBJ2-1; 8 nucleotides line up with TRBD2. Trimming cost V 0 bases and J 9 bases; bases outside gene matches: 10. The CDR3 loop spans 16 amino acids. In germline, CDR1 is MNHEY, CDR2 SVGAGI. Here the CDR3 DNA reads TGTGCCAGCAGTTACTCGATCCCGGGGGGGGCCGGTGAGCAGTTCTTC. As protein: CASSYSIPGGAGEQFF.

This clone was observed once. The V gene is TRBV19, the J gene TRBJ1-6, with a possible D match to TRBD1 (6 bases). Germline V gene sequence: CDR1 LNHDA, CDR2 SQIVND (reference sequence). The V end was cut by 7 bases, the J end by 6 bases, with 13 bases between. The CDR3 runs 14 residues. The CDR3 loop reads CASTNREGNSPLHF. Written as DNA, the CDR3 is TGTGCCAGTACAAACAGGGAGGGTAATTCACCCCTCCACTTT.

This clone was seen only a few times. The rearrangement uses TRBV3-1 (or the pseudogene TRBV3-2) and TRBJ2-7, with TRBD2 matching 14 bases. The CDR3 is 15 residues long. Trimming at V came to 3 bases and at J to 6 bases, leaving 4 bases not matched to a gene. CDR1 and CDR2 (germline): LGHDT, YNNKEL (reference sequence). The chain's CDR3 is CASSQGLAGVAEQYF. The CDR3 bases are TGTGCCAGCAGCCAGGGACTAGCGGGGGTAGCCGAGCAGTACTTC.

This clone was counted a single time. The V gene is TRBV12-3 or TRBV12-4, the J gene TRBJ2-5; 7 positions agree with TRBD2. V dropped 2 bases and J dropped 5; count of bases not matched to a gene: 2. This CDR3 comprises 13 residues. Here the CDR3 DNA reads TGTGCCAGCAGTTTACGCGGGAGCGAGACCCAGTACTTC. It specifies CASSLRGSETQYF.

V and J are TRBV7-9 and TRBJ2-3; no reliable D call. Between the trimmed V and J ends, which lost 4 bases and 0 bases, there was a span of 8 bases. This CDR3 region has 14 residues. Germline CDR1 is SEHNR and CDR2 is FQNEAQ (reference sequence). CDR3 sequence reads: CASSSTTSTDTQYF. CDR3 nucleotides: TGTGCCAGCAGCTCCACTACCAGCACAGATACGCAGTATTTT.

The genes are TRBV12-3 or TRBV12-4 and TRBJ2-2; D is undetermined. The CDR3 length is 12 residues. V was clipped by 7 bases and J by 4 bases, with 7 bases between them. The CDR3 spells CASTPFTGELFF. For the CDR3, the DNA is TGTGCCAGCACCCCCTTCACCGGGGAGCTGTTTTTT.

The chain recombines TRBV9 with TRBJ2-7, with 7 bases identical to TRBD2. Unmatched junction bases numbered 3, after V lost 0 bases and J lost 0 bases. The CDR3 extends over 15 amino acids. Per the germline V gene, CDR1 is SGDLS and CDR2 is YYNGEE. CDR3: CASSVGGGVSYEQYF. The CDR3 nucleotides read TGTGCCAGCAGCGTAGGCGGGGGTGTCTCCTACGAGCAGTACTTC.

This chain links TRBV7-3 with TRBJ2-2; possible D gene TRBD1, 6 bases. This CDR3 has 16 residues. V shed 6 bases and J shed 1 base, with 15 bases lying between them. Germline loops: CDR1 SGHTA, CDR2 FQGTGA. CDR3 in DNA: TGTGCCAGCAGTCCCGATGTGACAGGGAACACCGGGGAGCTGTTTTTT. Translation: CASSPDVTGNTGELFF.

The chain joins TRBV3-1 (or the pseudogene TRBV3-2) to TRBJ1-6; D perhaps matches TRBD1 (5 bases). V was shortened by 2 bases and J by 11 bases, with 7 bases between the two germline ends. This CDR3 has 12 amino acids. CDR1 is LGHDT, CDR2 YNNKEL, per germline (reference sequence). CDR3 coding DNA: TGTGCCAGCAGCCAAAGACAGCCACCCCTCCACTTT. Translating it yields CASSQRQPPLHF.

The chain carries TRBV6-5 and TRBJ1-5; the D is unclear. Germline V gene data show CDR1 as MNHEY and CDR2 as SVGAGI. CDR3 length: 12 residues. V was cut by 6 bases and J by 7 bases, with 10 bases left in between. The CDR3 DNA follows: TGTGCCAGCAGGACCTCGGGACAGCCCCAGCATTTT. Its protein is CASRTSGQPQHF.

The V gene is TRBV6-2 or TRBV6-3, the J gene TRBJ1-5, with D possibly being TRBD1 (6 bases). V lost 0 bases, J lost 7 bases, and 22 bases lay in between. Germline V gene lookup returns CDR1 MNHEY and CDR2 SVGEGT. The CDR3 totals 18 residues. The CDR3 loop is CASSYSLQSDSVIQPQHF. CDR3 sequence (DNA): TGTGCCAGCAGTTACTCGCTTCAATCGGACAGCGTAATCCAGCCCCAGCATTTT.

The J gene is TRBJ1-4, the V gene TRBV12-3 or TRBV12-4, with a weak D call TRBD1 (5 bases). This CDR3 is built from 12 residues. Trimming left V 10 bases short and J 7 bases short, with 13 bases between. CDR3 amino acids: CATGYGAEKLFF. CDR3 sequence (DNA): TGTGCCACCGGGTATGGGGCTGAAAAACTGTTTTTT.

The rearrangement links TRBV5-4 to TRBJ1-5; D is perhaps TRBD1 (6 bases). The CDR3 runs to 17 residues. Germline V gene sequence: CDR1 SGHNT, CDR2 YYREEE (reference sequence). The V end lost 3 bases, the J end lost 7 bases, and 23 bases lay between the germline ends. CDR3 DNA: TGTGCCAGCAGCTCAGGGGTTCGGGGCGGAGGCAGACAGCCCCAGCATTTT. This gives the protein CASSSGVRGGGRQPQHF. The whole variable domain, filled in from reference TRBV5-4 and TRBJ1-5, reads ETGVTQSPTHLIKTRGQQVTLRCSSQSGHNTVSWYQQALGQGPQFIFQYYREEENGRGNFPPRFSGLQFPNYSSELNVNALELDDSALYLCASSSGVRGGGRQPQHFGDGTRLSIL.

V is TRBV5-8 and J is TRBJ1-2; TRBD1 agrees at 8 bases. The V and J ends lost 0 bases and 7 bases, in that order; junction bases with no gene match: 8. The CDR3 loop spans 15 amino acids. The germline V gene has CDR1 SGHTS and CDR2 YDEGEE. CDR3 sequence reads: CASSLAAGGVFGYTF. The DNA of the CDR3 is TGTGCCAGCAGCTTGGCCGCAGGGGGCGTTTTTGGCTACACCTTC. Complete variable domain (other parts from reference TRBV5-8 and TRBJ1-2): EAGVTQSPTHLIKTRGQQATLRCSPISGHTSVYWYQQALGLGLQFLLWYDEGEERNRGNFPPRFSGRQFPNYSSELNVNALELEDSALYLCASSLAAGGVFGYTFGSGTRLTVV.

This chain connects TRBV9 to TRBJ1-2; TRBD1 matches at 7 bases. The junction had 8 bases not matched to a gene; V was cut back by 4 bases and J by 8 bases. Germline CDR1 is SGDLS and CDR2 is YYNGEE. The CDR3 is made up of 13 amino acids. CDR3 region: CASSRPTGLGYTF. In DNA, the CDR3 is TGTGCCAGCAGCCGCCCGACAGGGTTAGGCTACACCTTC.

This clone has just one count. V is TRBV9 and J is TRBJ1-2, with no clear D. The CDR3 runs to 14 residues. Per the germline V gene, CDR1 is SGDLS and CDR2 is YYNGEE. V was clipped by 0 bases and J by 1 base, with 7 bases between them. As DNA, the CDR3 is TGTGCCAGCAGCGTAGGTGAGGATAACTATGGCTACACCTTC. Translated: CASSVGEDNYGYTF.

The chain carries TRBV6-5 and TRBJ1-1; TRBD1 might be the D (5 bases). Deletions cut 4 bases from V and 8 bases from J, with 17 bases between. CDR3 length: 14 amino acids. Germline lookup yields CDR1 MNHEY and CDR2 SVGAGI. CDR3 DNA: TGTGCCAGCAGTTGGGGCAGGACACCACGGGAAGCTTTCTTT. Residues: CASSWGRTPREAFF.

The V call is TRBV10-3, the J call TRBJ2-5; 15 bases match TRBD2. After removal of 6 bases from V and 2 bases from J, the junction contained 7 bases not matched to a gene. This CDR3 spans 17 amino acids. CDR1 ENHRY and CDR2 SYGVKD come from the germline V gene. In DNA, the CDR3 is TGTGCCATCAGAGACCCGGGACTAGCGGGGGGACAAGAGACCCAGTACTTC. As protein: CAIRDPGLAGGQETQYF.

The chain is built from TRBV4-1 and TRBJ2-1; tentative D call: TRBD1 (6 bases). CDR1 and CDR2 from the germline V gene are MGHRA and YSYEKL. The V and J ends lost 2 bases and 10 bases respectively, with 15 bases between them. CDR3 length: 14 residues. The CDR3 here is CASSQPGRDMEQFF. The CDR3 coding sequence is TGCGCCAGCAGCCAACCGGGACGGGACATGGAGCAGTTCTTC.